The 18 T cell receptor beta chains below come from one sample, sequenced in a study of T cell clonotyping in hematopoietic cell transplantation. Sample time point: recipient sample about 28 days before transplant, after cytoreduction. This table comes from immunoSEQ multiplex PCR, and its TCRdb copy is limited to in-frame clones, with some not included. The sample includes about 36,000 clones, 85% to 95% seen only once; the top ten take roughly 1.5%. The specimen comprised peripheral blood mononuclear cells, sampled before stem cell transplant. These receptors were taken from a middle-aged man with chronic myeloid leukemia. Some clones in this sample may be carry-over from other donors' samples.

The chain links TRBV4-3 to TRBJ2-1; TRBD2 matches at 8 bases. The V gene end was trimmed by 5 bases and the J gene end by 5 bases; junction bases not matched to a gene: 8. This CDR3 comprises 15 residues. Germline values: CDR1 LGHNA, CDR2 YSLEER. CDR3 coding DNA: TGCGCCAGCAGCGCTGGCGGGGGGCTAAACAATGAGCAGTTCTTC. The encoded protein is CASSAGGGLNNEQFF.

This chain connects TRBV20-1 to TRBJ2-1; a weak D match, TRBD2 (6 bases). Per the germline V gene, CDR1 is DFQATT and CDR2 is SNEGSKA (reference sequence). The CDR3 extends over 10 amino acids. DNA of the CDR3: TGCATGCTAGCGAACAATGAGCAGTTCTTC. Translating it yields CMLANNEQFF.

The CDR3 DNA is TGTGCCAGCAGCCATGGTTCGGACAATGAGCAGTTCTTC. Its protein product is CASSHGSDNEQFF. The V call is TRBV9, the J call TRBJ2-1, with D uncertain. Germline V gives CDR1 SGDLS, CDR2 YYNGEE. This CDR3 spans 13 amino acids. V was cut by 4 bases and J by 5 bases, with 10 bases left in between.

J is TRBJ2-7 and V is TRBV29-1; TRBD2 is a possible D gene (5 bases). V was pared by 5 bases and J by 4 bases, with 12 bases between. CDR1 is SQVTM and CDR2 is ANQGSEA in the germline V gene. This CDR3 comprises 12 residues. CDR3 nucleotide sequence: TGCAGCGTTTATATACGGGGTTACGAGCAGTACTTC. Translation gives CSVYIRGYEQYF.

The chain carries TRBV28 and TRBJ2-7, with D uncertain. Germline V gives CDR1 MDHEN, CDR2 SYDVKM. This CDR3 contains 13 residues. The germline V and J ends were trimmed by 7 bases and 2 bases, with 12 bases remaining between them. The CDR3 DNA follows: TGTGCCAGCAAAAGGACGGGTACCTACGAGCAGTACTTC. Translation gives CASKRTGTYEQYF.

The V and J genes are TRBV5-6 and TRBJ2-5; no clear D gene. Germline CDR1 is SGHDT and CDR2 is YYEEEE. V lost 4 bases, J lost 2 bases, and 3 bases lay in between. The CDR3 spans 11 residues. CDR3 sequence: CASSVQETQYF. For the CDR3, the DNA is TGTGCCAGCAGCGTACAAGAGACCCAGTACTTC.

J is TRBJ1-2 and V is TRBV6-5, with unresolved D. Germline CDR1 MNHEY, CDR2 SVGAGI. The ends were cut back, 6 bases at V and 4 bases at J, with 18 bases in the middle. This CDR3 has 15 amino acids. CDR3 sequence: CASSLRVGEGYGYTF. CDR3 DNA sequence: TGTGCCAGCAGCCTAAGAGTTGGGGAAGGCTATGGCTACACCTTC.

This clone was recorded a few times. The chain links TRBV29-1 to TRBJ2-5; the match to TRBD1 covers 10 bases. CDR3 length: 13 amino acids. Germline CDR1 is SQVTM and CDR2 is ANQGSEA. The V gene end was trimmed by 6 bases and the J gene end by 2 bases; junction bases not matched to a gene: 3. CDR3 sequence reads: CSVLDRGQETQYF. The CDR3 DNA is TGCAGCGTCCTGGACAGGGGGCAAGAGACCCAGTACTTC.

The chain joins TRBV5-4 to TRBJ1-2; the match to TRBD1 covers 7 bases. The CDR3 extends over 13 amino acids. Germline values: CDR1 SGHNT, CDR2 YYREEE (reference sequence). The V segment lost 4 bases and the J segment 7 bases; nucleotides outside the gene matches: 7. The CDR3 nucleotides read TGTGCCAGCAGCACGACAGGGAATTTTGGCTACACCTTC. It encodes CASSTTGNFGYTF.

The chain joins TRBV7-6 to TRBJ2-5; D gene unclear. The CDR3 is made up of 13 amino acids. Trimming shortened V by 1 base and J by 2 bases, and 5 bases separated the two germline ends. CDR1 is SGHVS, CDR2 FNYEAQ, per germline. The CDR3 nucleotides read TGTGCCAGCAGCTTAGAGTTGCAAGAGACCCAGTACTTC. Translated: CASSLELQETQYF.

The chain is built from TRBV10-3 and TRBJ2-1, with D perhaps TRBD1 (5 bases). The CDR3 has 13 amino acids. Looked up from germline, CDR1 is ENHRY and CDR2 is SYGVKD. V was trimmed by 3 bases and J by 10 bases, leaving 13 bases between them. For the CDR3, the DNA is TGTGCCATCAGTGAAAAGGGGTTGGGGGAGCAGTTCTTC. This gives the protein CAISEKGLGEQFF.

The chain carries TRBV28 and TRBJ2-1, with TRBD1 as a possible D gene (6 bases). CDR3 size: 12 residues. The germline CDR1 and CDR2 sequences are MDHEN and SYDVKM. V was shortened by 4 bases and J by 7 bases, with 8 bases between the two germline ends. As DNA, the CDR3 is TGTGCCAGCAGTTACAGGGTAAATGAGCAGTTCTTC. Its protein is CASSYRVNEQFF.

The chain links TRBV7-9 to TRBJ2-3; no firm D call. This CDR3 is 14 amino acids long. V was pared by 2 bases and J by 4 bases, with 10 bases between. Germline values: CDR1 SEHNR, CDR2 FQNEAQ (reference sequence). The CDR3 loop is CASSLTIVSDTQYF. The CDR3 bases are TGTGCCAGCAGCTTAACGATCGTATCAGATACGCAGTATTTT.

The chain combines TRBV30 with TRBJ2-5; 7 bases align to TRBD2. Germline CDR1 is GTSNPN and CDR2 is SVGIG (reference sequence). The CDR3 consists of 12 residues. V gave up 2 bases and J gave up 5 bases; unmatched junction bases: 2. The CDR3 bases are TGTGCCTGGAGTTTGGGGGGGGAGACCCAGTACTTC. Its translation is CAWSLGGETQYF.

The V and J genes are TRBV9 and TRBJ1-4; 8 positions match TRBD1. V lost 4 bases and J lost 6; bases outside the gene matches: 5. This CDR3 region has 14 residues. Germline V gene data show CDR1 as SGDLS and CDR2 as YYNGEE. The CDR3 DNA reads TGTGCCAGCAGCTCCTCCAGGGGGCATGAAAAACTGTTTTTT. This codes for CASSSSRGHEKLFF.

The chain recombines TRBV4-1 with TRBJ1-2, with D tentatively TRBD1 (5 bases). This CDR3 contains 14 residues. V lost 1 base, J lost 0 bases, and 6 bases lay in between. Per germline, CDR1 MGHRA and CDR2 YSYEKL. This CDR3 is CASSQAGPNYGYTF. Here the CDR3 DNA reads TGCGCCAGCAGCCAAGCAGGGCCTAACTATGGCTACACCTTC.

The chain links TRBV4-1 to TRBJ1-5, with TRBD1 matching 8 bases. This CDR3 contains 15 residues. With 1 base clipped from V and 3 bases from J, the junction kept 2 bases outside the gene matches. The germline gives CDR1 MGHRA, CDR2 YSYEKL. CDR3 region: CASSQGDRTNQPQHF. The CDR3 DNA is TGCGCCAGCAGCCAAGGGGACAGGACCAATCAGCCCCAGCATTTT.

V gene TRBV19 combines with J gene TRBJ1-5; D uncertain. Trimming took off 3 bases at V and 6 bases at J, with 9 bases between the two ends. The germline gives CDR1 LNHDA, CDR2 SQIVND (reference sequence). CDR3 length: 13 residues. DNA for the CDR3: TGTGCCAGTAGTATTCGGGTGGGTCAGCCCCAGCATTTT. As protein: CASSIRVGQPQHF.